The present entry profiles one T cell receptor (beta chain) with its context. Sequencing was performed with immunoSEQ multiplex PCR; in TCRdb, only in-frame clones are kept and a portion is missing. This table has about 260,000 clones, roughly 86% appearing once. The source of the sample is a study of blood T cell repertoires in COVID-19. Study in general: COVID-19 samples collected from the United States, Italy and Spain covered acute and convalescent phases.

Sequencing was performed on peripheral blood. The receptor was derived from a man aged 35 to 55 who had recovered from COVID-19.

CDR3: CASSLQGGPRDGYTF. The DNA for the CDR3 is TGTGCCAGCAGCTTGCAGGGGGGACCGAGGGATGGCTACACCTTC. The V call is TRBV5-4, the J call TRBJ1-2, with 7 bases matching TRBD1. Germline V lookup: CDR1 SGHNT, CDR2 YYREEE (reference sequence). The CDR3 has 15 amino acids. Trimming at V came to 1 base and at J to 6 bases, leaving 9 bases not matched to a gene.